The 18 T cell receptor beta chains below all came from one sample that was sequenced in a study of circulating and synovial CD4+ cells in juvenile arthritis. Assay used: immunoSEQ multiplex PCR; TCRdb lists only in-frame clones, some missing. The data show some 30,000 clones, just over 90% seen once. The sequenced material came from CD4+ T cells from blood. These receptors all come from a human donor with juvenile idiopathic arthritis.

As regards this clone: One end of the junction does not line up with germline, which may come from a read error. This chain links TRBV7-7 with TRBJ2-3, with a possible D match to TRBD2 (6 bases). Germline V gene sequence: CDR1 SSHAT, CDR2 FNYEAQ (reference sequence). The CDR3 is 13 amino acids. In DNA form, the CDR3 reads TGTGCTAGCAGCTTAGGGCCAGCGGGTACGCAGTATTTT. Encoded protein: CASSLGPAGTQYF.

This rearrangement joins TRBV7-8 to TRBJ1-1; D not resolved. Per germline, CDR1 SGHVS and CDR2 FQNEAQ. The CDR3 contains 13 residues. Trimming took off 3 bases at V and 3 bases at J, with 8 bases between the two ends. CDR3 residues: CASSFLEHTEAFF. CDR3 nucleotide sequence: TGTGCCAGCAGCTTCCTAGAACACACTGAAGCTTTCTTT. Combining the CDR3 with reference TRBV7-8 and TRBJ1-1 gives the whole variable domain GAGVSQSPRYKVAKRGQDVALRCDPISGHVSLFWYQQALGQGPEFLTYFQNEAQLDKSGLPSDRFFAERPEGSVSTLKIQRTQQEDSAVYLCASSFLEHTEAFFGQGTRLTVV.

The chain combines TRBV29-1 with TRBJ2-7, with 10 bases lining up with TRBD2. CDR3 length: 13 residues. In germline, CDR1 is SQVTM, CDR2 ANQGSEA. Unmatched junction bases numbered 4, after V lost 7 bases and J lost 1 base. As DNA, the CDR3 is TGCAGCGCCGGGACTAGCGTTTCCTACGAGCAGTACTTC. Its translation is CSAGTSVSYEQYF.

The V gene is TRBV5-5, the J gene TRBJ2-6; 8 bases are shared with TRBD1. J lost 9 bases, V lost 1 base, and 12 bases had no gene match. This CDR3 is 17 amino acids long. From germline, CDR1 is SGHKS and CDR2 YYEKEE (reference sequence). As DNA, the CDR3 is TGTGCCAGCAGCTTGAGCCTCCCGGACAGGGCCGTCAACGTCCTGACTTTC. As protein: CASSLSLPDRAVNVLTF.

The V and J genes are TRBV5-1 and TRBJ1-4; TRBD1 matches 7 bases. The CDR3 extends over 16 amino acids. Germline CDR1 is SGHRS and CDR2 is YFSETQ. V lost 4 bases, J lost 1 base, and 7 bases stayed unmatched. The CDR3 sequence is CASSQRDRETNEKLFF. CDR3 coding DNA: TGCGCCAGCAGCCAGAGAGACAGGGAAACTAATGAAAAACTGTTTTTT.

This clone was seen just once. The rearrangement links TRBV10-1 to TRBJ2-7, with 11 bases lining up with TRBD1. Per germline, CDR1 WNHNN and CDR2 SYGVQD (reference sequence). V shed 3 bases and J 6 bases; nucleotides not matched to a gene: 4. The CDR3 length is 14 residues. DNA for the CDR3: TGCGCCAGCAGTGATGGACAGGGGGCGACCGAGCAGTACTTC. Amino acid sequence: CASSDGQGATEQYF.

The chain recombines TRBV30 with TRBJ1-5; 7 bases are a match to TRBD1. V shed 6 bases and J 2 bases; nucleotides not matched to a gene: 10. From germline, CDR1 is GTSNPN and CDR2 SVGIG (reference sequence). The CDR3 has 15 amino acids. The CDR3 DNA follows: TGTGCCTGTAATGTTCCAGGGACAGGCAATCAGCCCCAGCATTTT. This sequence encodes CACNVPGTGNQPQHF.

The rearrangement joins TRBV5-1 to TRBJ2-7; 13 bases match TRBD2. Trimming at V came to 0 bases and at J to 2 bases, leaving 5 bases not matched to a gene. CDR3 length equals 17 residues. In germline, CDR1 is SGHRS, CDR2 YFSETQ. The CDR3: CASSLAGLAGRTYEQYF. CDR3 nucleotides: TGCGCCAGCAGCTTGGCGGGACTAGCGGGGCGAACCTACGAGCAGTACTTC.

The rearrangement joins TRBV6-1 to TRBJ1-3; D remains ambiguous. The germline CDR1 and CDR2 sequences are MNHNS and SASEGT. Trimming cost V 3 bases and J 2 bases, with 11 bases left between them. This CDR3 has 15 amino acids. In nucleotides, the CDR3 is TGTGCCAGCAGTGAGTCGGGGTCTCCTGGAAACACCATATATTTT. Translated: CASSESGSPGNTIYF.

The rearrangement uses TRBV10-3 and TRBJ1-1; possibly TRBD1 for D (6 bases). Germline V gene lookup returns CDR1 ENHRY and CDR2 SYGVKD. V lost 6 bases and J 2 bases, leaving 16 bases between the germline ends. The CDR3 extends over 15 amino acids. The CDR3 DNA is TGTGCCATCAGGCATGACAGGAGCCTAAACACTGAAGCTTTCTTT. It codes for CAIRHDRSLNTEAFF.

The J gene is TRBJ1-5, the V gene TRBV10-2; the D gene is possibly TRBD1 (6 bases). Germline values: CDR1 WSHSY, CDR2 SAAADI. The V end lost 4 bases, the J end lost 7 bases, and 14 bases lay between the germline ends. CDR3 length: 14 residues. The CDR3 nucleotides read TGCGCCAGCAGTGTTAACAGGGCAGGGCAGCCCCAGCATTTT. Translating gives CASSVNRAGQPQHF.

This clone was found once. V usage is TRBV5-4 and J usage is TRBJ2-1; 8 positions match TRBD1. This CDR3 has 14 residues. J gave up 7 bases and V 3 bases, and 6 bases lay outside the gene matches. CDR1 and CDR2 (germline): SGHNT, YYREEE (reference sequence). The CDR3 is CASSSPDRENEQFF. The CDR3 DNA is TGTGCCAGCAGCTCTCCGGACAGGGAGAATGAGCAGTTCTTC.

V usage is TRBV11-2 and J usage is TRBJ2-7; tentatively, D is TRBD2 (6 bases). The V and J ends lost 1 base and 3 bases respectively, with 16 bases between them. The germline V gene has CDR1 SGHAT and CDR2 FQNNGV. This CDR3 region has 16 residues. CDR3 in DNA: TGTGCCAGCAGCTTAGGAATTGGGGGAGGAGTCTACGAGCAGTACTTC. It translates to CASSLGIGGGVYEQYF.

The rearrangement joins TRBV5-1 to TRBJ2-1; TRBD2 might be the D (5 bases). Looked up from germline, CDR1 is SGHRS and CDR2 is YFSETQ. The CDR3 sequence is 18 residues long. The germline V and J ends were trimmed by 4 bases and 5 bases, with 25 bases remaining between them. As DNA, the CDR3 is TGCGCCAGCAGCCCTACCCTAGGGAGCGCCGGGCCCGACAATGAGCAGTTCTTC. Translated, it gives CASSPTLGSAGPDNEQFF.

The chain recombines TRBV7-9 with TRBJ2-7, with a tentative D call TRBD1 (6 bases). The CDR3 loop spans 15 amino acids. The germline CDR1 and CDR2 sequences are SEHNR and FQNEAQ (reference sequence). The ends were cut back, 5 bases at V and 0 bases at J, with 14 bases in the middle. CDR3 coding DNA: TGTGCCAGCAGCCCCACAGGGTCTAGCTCCTACGAGCAGTACTTC. Translating it yields CASSPTGSSSYEQYF.

V usage is TRBV11-3 and J usage is TRBJ2-3; a weak D match, TRBD2 (6 bases). The V gene's germline CDR1 is SGHNT and CDR2 YENEEA. CDR3 length: 16 residues. Trimming took 1 base from V and 7 from J, leaving 18 bases between them. As DNA, the CDR3 is TGTGCCAGCAGCTTAGGTTGGAGGGGTGGAGGGAATACGCAGTATTTT. Protein sequence: CASSLGWRGGGNTQYF.

This chain links TRBV28 with TRBJ2-1, with 7 bases aligning to TRBD1. The CDR3 is 16 residues long. Unmatched junction bases numbered 7, after V lost 3 bases and J lost 2 bases. Germline CDR1 and CDR2: MDHEN and SYDVKM. The CDR3 nucleotides read TGTGCCAGCAGTTTGCTCCGGGACAGAGCCTACAATGAGCAGTTCTTC. It encodes CASSLLRDRAYNEQFF.

The chain carries TRBV30 and TRBJ2-5, with no clear D. CDR1 is GTSNPN, CDR2 SVGIG, per germline (reference sequence). The CDR3 covers 13 residues. V shed 5 bases and J shed 7 bases, with 17 bases lying between them. For the CDR3, the DNA is TGTGCCTGGGCCCAATTCGAGCGAGGGACCCAGTACTTC. Translated, it gives CAWAQFERGTQYF.